Listed here are 14 T cell receptor beta chains from one sample, sequenced in a study of T-cell memory formation after mild COVID-19. TCRdb itself ran the 5' RACE reads through MiXCR, one entry per CDR3 protein. Counted here are some 100,000 distinct CDR3 sequences, over 8.5% occurring once; the ten biggest clones make up roughly 40%. Sequenced material: PBMCs or a T cell subset sorted from them (not recorded which). Every receptor here comes from a man in his late teens or twenties who had mild COVID-19 (a few samples of this study predate the infection). Cell type and time point are not known.

This chain connects TRBV4-3 to TRBJ1-2; D is unclear. Germline values: CDR1 LGHNA, CDR2 YSLEER. The CDR3 consists of 13 residues. With 0 bases removed from V and 2 bases from J, the gap between germline ends came to 4 bases. The CDR3 spells CASSQEGNYGYTF. The CDR3 region has the DNA TGCGCCAGCAGCCAAGAAGGGAACTATGGCTACACCTTC.

V gene TRBV7-2 combines with J gene TRBJ1-1, with D possibly matching TRBD1 (6 bases). The germline CDR1 and CDR2 sequences are SGHTA and FQGNSA. Trimming removed 5 bases at V and 2 bases at J, with 12 bases between. This CDR3 is built from 14 residues. CDR3 protein: CASSPGAGNTEAFF. The DNA for the CDR3 is TGTGCCAGCAGCCCGGGGGCTGGAAACACTGAAGCTTTCTTT.

In its sample, this clonotype was seen a few times. J is TRBJ1-4 and V is TRBV20-1; TRBD1 is a possible D gene (5 bases). Trimming left V 4 bases short and J 0 bases short, with 12 bases between. The germline V gene encodes CDR1 DFQATT and CDR2 SNEGSKA (reference sequence). This CDR3 contains 15 residues. Here the CDR3 reads CSATPTAATNEKLFF. The CDR3 region has the DNA TGCAGTGCTACCCCGACAGCAGCAACTAATGAAAAACTGTTTTTT.

This clonotype was detected only a few times. The V call is TRBV11-2, the J call TRBJ2-2, with D tentatively TRBD1 or TRBD2 (6 bases each). The CDR3 length is 15 residues. The V gene lost 1 base and the J gene lost 4 bases, with 10 bases spanning the gap. Germline CDR1 reads SGHAT; CDR2 reads FQNNGV. Here the CDR3 reads CASSLGGAPTGELFF. In DNA form, the CDR3 reads TGTGCCAGCAGCTTAGGGGGGGCGCCCACCGGGGAGCTGTTTTTT.

The rearrangement uses TRBV11-2 and TRBJ2-3; D is unclear. Germline V gene sequence: CDR1 SGHAT, CDR2 FQNNGV. There are 15 residues in the CDR3. V gave up 5 bases and J gave up 2 bases, with 14 bases separating them. For the CDR3, the DNA is TGTGCCAGCAGCCCTTTCGTCGGAAACACAGATACGCAGTATTTT. It yields the protein CASSPFVGNTDTQYF.

This clonotype was seen only a few times. The CDR3 DNA is TGTGCCAGCCTAGAGAGCGGGGAGCTGTTTTTT. It codes for CASLESGELFF. V gene TRBV6-5 combines with J gene TRBJ2-2, with no clear D. Trimming took off 8 bases at V and 7 bases at J, with 8 bases between the two ends. The CDR3 loop spans 11 amino acids. Germline V gene lookup returns CDR1 MNHEY and CDR2 SVGAGI.

The rearrangement uses TRBV10-3 and TRBJ2-7; 9 bases are shared with TRBD1. Germline CDR1 and CDR2: ENHRY and SYGVKD. V was pared by 6 bases and J by 7 bases, with 7 bases of the junction left unmatched. The CDR3 spans 13 residues. In DNA, the CDR3 is TGTGCCATCAGGGGAGACAGGGGGGAGGAGCAGTACGTC. It codes for CAIRGDRGEEQYV.

With regard to this clonotype: This sequence may be a read error, since a much larger clone differs from it by one base. This sequence joins TRBV14 and TRBJ2-3; TRBD1 is a possible D gene (6 bases). The CDR3 extends over 15 amino acids. CDR1 SGHDN and CDR2 FVKESK come from the germline V gene. V shed 0 bases and J shed 1 base, with 8 bases lying between them. The CDR3 spells CASSQEGGRTDTQYF. DNA for the CDR3: TGTGCCAGCAGCCAAGAAGGGGGACGCACAGATACGCAGTATTTT.

Many counts were recorded for this clonotype. This chain connects TRBV29-1 to TRBJ2-2, with a tentative D call TRBD2 (6 bases). Germline V CDR1 and CDR2: SQVTM, ANQGSEA. The CDR3 extends over 15 amino acids. Trimming cost V 0 bases and J 0 bases, with 8 bases left between them. The CDR3 DNA is TGCAGCGTTGAAGACGGAGGGGCGAACACCGGGGAGCTGTTTTTT. Protein: CSVEDGGANTGELFF.

The chain employs TRBV4-3 and TRBJ2-1; 9 bases align to TRBD2. Germline-derived CDR1 and CDR2 are LGHNA and YSLEER. CDR3 length: 16 amino acids. V lost 0 bases to trimming and J lost 3 bases; unmatched junction nucleotides: 3. CDR3 DNA sequence: TGCGCCAGCAGCCAAGAAAGCGGGGGGTTCTACAATGAGCAGTTCTTC. As protein: CASSQESGGFYNEQFF.

V and J are TRBV29-1 and TRBJ2-3; the D gene is possibly TRBD2 (6 bases). This CDR3 region has 16 residues. V lost 3 bases to trimming and J lost 6 bases, with 22 bases between them. Germline-derived CDR1 and CDR2 are SQVTM and ANQGSEA. The CDR3 nucleotides are TGCAGCGTTGAGGACGCCGGGACTTTGCCCTCCGATACGCAGTATTTT. Encoded protein: CSVEDAGTLPSDTQYF.

This clonotype appeared a few times. The rearrangement joins TRBV12-3 or TRBV12-4 to TRBJ1-6; no firm D call. The CDR3 loop spans 13 amino acids. The ends were cut back, 1 base at V and 8 bases at J, with 6 bases in the middle. CDR3 DNA: TGTGCCAGCAGTTTAGGGCTTTATTCACCCCTCCACTTT. This gives the protein CASSLGLYSPLHF.

V usage is TRBV6-5 and J usage is TRBJ1-5, with 7 bases fitting TRBD1. Germline V gives CDR1 MNHEY, CDR2 SVGAGI. J lost 2 bases, V lost 5 bases, and 0 bases had no gene match. This CDR3 spans 13 amino acids. CDR3 region: CASSTGGNQPQHF. The DNA of the CDR3 is TGTGCCAGCAGTACAGGGGGCAATCAGCCCCAGCATTTT.

This chain connects TRBV4-1 to TRBJ2-7; possible D gene TRBD1, 5 bases. Germline CDR1 MGHRA, CDR2 YSYEKL. Trimming removed 0 bases at V and 3 bases at J, with 15 bases between. There are 16 residues in the CDR3. Here the CDR3 reads CASSQESVAGIYEQYF. CDR3 DNA: TGCGCCAGCAGCCAAGAAAGTGTGGCAGGGATCTACGAGCAGTACTTC.